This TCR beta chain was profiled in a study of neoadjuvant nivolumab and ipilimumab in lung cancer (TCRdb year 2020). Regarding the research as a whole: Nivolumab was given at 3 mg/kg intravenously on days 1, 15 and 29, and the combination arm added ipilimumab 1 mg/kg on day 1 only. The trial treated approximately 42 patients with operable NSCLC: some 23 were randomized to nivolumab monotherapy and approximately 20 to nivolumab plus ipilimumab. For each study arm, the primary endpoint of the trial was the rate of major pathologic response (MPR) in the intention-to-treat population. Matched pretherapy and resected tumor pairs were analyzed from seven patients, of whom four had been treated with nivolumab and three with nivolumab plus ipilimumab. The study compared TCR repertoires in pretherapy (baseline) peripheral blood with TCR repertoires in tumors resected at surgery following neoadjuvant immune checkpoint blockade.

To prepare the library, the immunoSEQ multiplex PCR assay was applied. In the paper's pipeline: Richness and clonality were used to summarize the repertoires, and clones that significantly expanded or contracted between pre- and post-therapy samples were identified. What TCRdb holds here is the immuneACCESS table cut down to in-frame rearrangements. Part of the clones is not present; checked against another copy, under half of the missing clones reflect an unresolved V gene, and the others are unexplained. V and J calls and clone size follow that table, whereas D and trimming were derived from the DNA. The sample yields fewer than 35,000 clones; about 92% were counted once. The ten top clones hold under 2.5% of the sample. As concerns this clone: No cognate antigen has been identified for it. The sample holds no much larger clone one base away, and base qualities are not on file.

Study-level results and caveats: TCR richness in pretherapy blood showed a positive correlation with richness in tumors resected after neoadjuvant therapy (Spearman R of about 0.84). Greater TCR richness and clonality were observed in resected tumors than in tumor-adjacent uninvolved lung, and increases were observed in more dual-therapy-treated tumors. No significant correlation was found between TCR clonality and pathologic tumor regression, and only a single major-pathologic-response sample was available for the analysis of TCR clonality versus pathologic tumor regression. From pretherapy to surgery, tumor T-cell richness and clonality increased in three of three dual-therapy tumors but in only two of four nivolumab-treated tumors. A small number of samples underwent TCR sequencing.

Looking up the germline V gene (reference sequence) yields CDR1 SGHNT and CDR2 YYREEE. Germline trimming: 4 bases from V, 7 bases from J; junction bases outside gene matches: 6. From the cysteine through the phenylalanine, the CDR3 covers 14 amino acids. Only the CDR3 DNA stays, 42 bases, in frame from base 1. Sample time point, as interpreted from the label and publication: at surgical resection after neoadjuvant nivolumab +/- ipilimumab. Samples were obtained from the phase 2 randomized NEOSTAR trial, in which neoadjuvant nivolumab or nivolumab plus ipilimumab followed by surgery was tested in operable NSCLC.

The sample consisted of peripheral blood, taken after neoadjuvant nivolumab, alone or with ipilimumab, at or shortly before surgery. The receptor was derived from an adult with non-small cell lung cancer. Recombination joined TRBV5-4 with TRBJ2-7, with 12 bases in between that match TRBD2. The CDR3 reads CASSHTSGRREQYF. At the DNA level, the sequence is TGTGCCAGCAGCCACACTAGCGGGAGGCGGGAGCAGTACTTC.